This TCR beta chain originates from a study of regulatory T cells in long-lasting Graves disease. Study outcomes and limitations: More public clonotypes were shared by persistent patients (about 3,000) than by new patients (about 1,000). Having only a small sample size may have limited accuracy.

Sample time point: newly diagnosed GD, antithyroid drugs for less than 3 months. From RNA extracted from PBMCs, the TCR library was made. A blood draw put around 9.1 milliliters of peripheral blood into EDTA tubes. HTBI primers from iRepertoire and Arm-PCR of CDR3 regions yielded the TCR beta libraries. TCRdb passed the multiplex PCR reads through MiXCR, listing each CDR3 protein once. The sample holds under 300,000 distinct CDR3 sequences, around 17% seen once. This clonotype has a count of ten or more. Its specificity is not known. This CDR3 is built from 12 residues. V lost 6 bases, J lost 5 bases, and 9 bases lay in between. Germline V gene lookup returns CDR1 SGHNT and CDR2 YENEEA.

Specimen: peripheral blood mononuclear cells (PBMCs), collected at new diagnosis, from a patient treated with antithyroid drugs. This sequence joins TRBV11-3 and TRBJ2-3, with D unclear. This clonotype originated in a female donor with Graves disease. The CDR3 loop reads CASSSSIDTQYF. The DNA for the CDR3 is TGTGCCAGCAGTAGCTCCATAGATACGCAGTATTTT.